Listed below are T cell receptor beta chains from one sample, sequenced in a study of blood T cell repertoires in COVID-19. Using immunoSEQ multiplex PCR, the repertoire was profiled, and TCRdb retains in-frame clones only, with some absent. This sample has approximately 80,000 clones, with around 87% found just once. Sample: peripheral blood. Source of these receptors: a man aged 40-55 years with acute or convalescent COVID-19. Each CDR3 is given with its conserved first and last residue. D genes are given only for firm matches. Not every row has a clone size; where given, it reads once, few, many or a size class.

J gene	D gene	clone size	V gene	CDR3 protein	CDR3 DNA
TRBJ2-1	TRBD2	.	TRBV27	CASRTSGGSSYNEQFF	TGTGCCAGCAGGACTAGCGGGGGGTCGTCCTACAATGAGCAGTTCTTC
TRBJ1-2	.	.	TRBV6-5	CASMQGNYGYTF	TGTGCCAGCATGCAGGGCAACTATGGCTACACCTTC
TRBJ2-2	.	.	TRBV2	CASRSGFSGELFF	TGTGCCAGCAGATCGGGGTTTTCCGGGGAGCTGTTTTTT
TRBJ1-2	.	.	TRBV5-5	CASSPTTGLHGYTF	TGTGCCAGCAGCCCCACTACAGGGTTACATGGCTACACCTTC
TRBJ1-5	.	.	TRBV5-6	CASSPRGGSQPQHF	TGTGCCAGCAGCCCCCGGGGGGGGAGTCAGCCCCAGCATTTT
TRBJ2-3	TRBD2	.	TRBV7-2	CASSLGGSGGPTDTQYF	TGTGCCAGCAGCTTAGGTGGTAGCGGGGGACCCACAGATACGCAGTATTTT
TRBJ1-1	.	once	TRBV25-1	CASSDPGTGDTEAFF	TGTGCCAGCAGTGATCCTGGGACTGGGGACACTGAAGCTTTCTTT
TRBJ2-2	TRBD1	.	TRBV27	CASRRTGINTGELFF	TGTGCCAGCCGACGGACAGGGATCAACACCGGGGAGCTGTTTTTT
TRBJ2-3	TRBD1	.	TRBV18	CASSPGGTGSTDTQYF	TGTGCCAGCTCACCCGGTGGGACAGGGTCAACAGATACGCAGTATTTT
TRBJ2-3	.	.	TRBV6-1	CASSEEPRSRTQYF	TGTGCCAGCAGTGAGGAGCCTCGGTCGAGAACGCAGTATTTT
TRBJ2-7	TRBD2	few	TRBV10-3	CAISDTLGAGGSKGSEQYF	TGTGCCATCAGTGATACCTTGGGAGCGGGAGGCTCAAAAGGATCCGAGCAGTACTTC